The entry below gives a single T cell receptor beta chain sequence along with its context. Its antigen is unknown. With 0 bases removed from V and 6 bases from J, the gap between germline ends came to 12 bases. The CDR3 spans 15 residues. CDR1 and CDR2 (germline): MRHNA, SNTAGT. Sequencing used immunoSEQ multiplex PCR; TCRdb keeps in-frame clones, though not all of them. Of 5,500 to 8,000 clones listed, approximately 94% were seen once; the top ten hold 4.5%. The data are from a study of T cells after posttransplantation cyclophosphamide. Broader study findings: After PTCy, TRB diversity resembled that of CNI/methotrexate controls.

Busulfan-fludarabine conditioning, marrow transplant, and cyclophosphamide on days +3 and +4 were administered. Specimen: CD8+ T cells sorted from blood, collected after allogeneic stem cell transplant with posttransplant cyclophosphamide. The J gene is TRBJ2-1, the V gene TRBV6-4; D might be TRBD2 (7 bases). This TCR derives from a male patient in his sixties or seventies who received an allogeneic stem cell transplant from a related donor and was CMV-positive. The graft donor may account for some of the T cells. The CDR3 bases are TGTGCCAGCAGTGACTCAAGGGGGGGGGCCAATGAGCAGTTCTTC. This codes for CASSDSRGGANEQFF.